A selection of T cell receptor beta chains follows, all from one sample in a study of shared clonotypes between healthy human individuals. The method was immunoSEQ multiplex PCR; TCRdb's version includes in-frame clones alone and lacks a portion of them. The sample lists fewer than 1.8 million clones; approximately 98.5% were seen once. The sequenced material came from naive CD4+ T cells sorted from blood. Receptors originate from a young man in good health. The conserved cysteine and the conserved F or W are not part of the CDR3 here. D genes are given only for firm matches.

>NA|TRBV15
ATSRTGTLSYEQY
>TRBD2|TRBV28
ASRPSGRAFLGEQF
>TRBD2|TRBV18
ASSQGLARTDTQY
>TRBD1|TRBV28
ASSFLSASRGQSNEKLF
>TRBD1|TRBV7-9
ASRALTGAMDYGYT
>TRBD2|TRBV11-3
ASSRRGGSDTQY
>NA|TRBV7-6
ASSIPLSGNTEAF
>NA|TRBV18
ASSPRRGSSYNEQF
>NA|TRBV28
ASTLSTGGLTQPQH
>NA|TRBV5-1
ASSYNRYTGELF
>TRBD2|TRBV29-1
SVVGVAGGLGTTTDTQY
>NA|TRBV7-2
ASSLGYNEQF
>NA|TRBV5-1
ASSPTGYANTGELF
>NA|TRBV18
ASSPTGASGNTIY
>TRBD2|TRBV10-2
ASRVIAGSYNEQF
>NA|TRBV11-2
ASSLSGGGSNQPQH
>TRBD1|TRBV29-1
SVEHGTATDTQY
>NA|TRBV10-3
AVAGGETQY
>TRBD2|TRBV5-1
ASSLGLARLAGGETQY
>TRBD1|TRBV4-1
ASSRGQGMNTEAF
>TRBD1|TRBV28
ASSFPPLTGGNL
>NA|TRBV28
ASSLTGLYGYT
>TRBD1|TRBV7-9
ASSGTGAPSDEQF
>NA|TRBV10-2
ASSRSYEQY
>NA|TRBV11-2
ASSLRFRGNTIY
>NA|TRBV29-1
SVIGTSTDTQY
>NA|TRBV5-1
ASSLKGSETQY
>NA|TRBV6-5
ASSNGAPSNQPQH
>NA|TRBV2
ASSEGSGPRQY
>NA|TRBV29-1
SVVALLGLPDTQY
>TRBD2|TRBV25-1
ASSGLAGRSGRDTQY
>NA|TRBV2
ASMVPPGYYGYT
>NA|TRBV2
ASSDRVAGYT
>NA|TRBV19
ASSIDKEEPQH
>NA|TRBV10-3
AIKREEPGELF
>NA|TRBV6-1
ASSEQLLMETQY
>NA|TRBV7-6
ASSLYRDRATNEKLF
>TRBD2|TRBV5-1
ASSQGPLAGGPAETQY
>TRBD1|TRBV7-9
ASSGRTGEPSDTQY
>TRBD1|TRBV5-1
ASSLGQGAEQY
>TRBD1|TRBV5-4
ASSSGQRNTGELF
>NA|TRBV29-1
SVCGLYTDTQY
>NA|TRBV14
ASSQGLTVKETQY
>NA|TRBV7-6
ASRPASSNEQF
>NA|TRBV11-2
ASSLERRTYEQY
>NA|TRBV2
ASSFSGARNTEAF
>NA|TRBV9
ASSVRAAQNYGYT
>TRBD1|TRBV5-1
ASRQGEDQPQH
>NA|TRBV9
ASSAYDGGSTGELF
>NA|TRBV28
ASSEADRYEQY
>NA|TRBV28
ASSLWQQIATNEKLF
>NA|TRBV7-9
ASSLVGSVNEKLF
>TRBD1|TRBV5-4
ASRDRGTGELF
>NA|TRBV21-1
ASSSGTGGPGQPQH
>NA|TRBV7-2
ASSYFTVVTNEKLF
>TRBD2|TRBV9
ASSVGGGIFLAGGPGEQF
>NA|TRBV29-1
SVKTGRAFYEQY
>TRBD1|TRBV6-1
ASTTGQGRHEQY